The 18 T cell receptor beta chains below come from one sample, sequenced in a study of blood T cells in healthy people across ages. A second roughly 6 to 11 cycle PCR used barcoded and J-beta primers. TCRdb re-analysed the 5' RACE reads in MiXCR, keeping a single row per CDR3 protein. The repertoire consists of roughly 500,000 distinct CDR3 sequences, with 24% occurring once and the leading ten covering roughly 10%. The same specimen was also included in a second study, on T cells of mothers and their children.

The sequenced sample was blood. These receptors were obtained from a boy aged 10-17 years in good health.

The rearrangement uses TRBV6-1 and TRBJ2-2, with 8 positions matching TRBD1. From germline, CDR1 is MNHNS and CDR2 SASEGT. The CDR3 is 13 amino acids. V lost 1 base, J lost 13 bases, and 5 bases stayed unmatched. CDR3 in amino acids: CASSEETGVVLFF. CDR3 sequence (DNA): TGTGCCAGCAGTGAAGAGACAGGGGTCGTGCTGTTTTTT.

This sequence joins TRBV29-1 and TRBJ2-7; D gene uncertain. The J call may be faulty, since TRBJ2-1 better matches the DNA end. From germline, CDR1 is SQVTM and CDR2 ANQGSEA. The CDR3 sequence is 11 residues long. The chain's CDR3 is CSVVQAAEQFF. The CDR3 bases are TGCAGCGTCGTGCAGGCCGCCGAGCAGTTCTTC.

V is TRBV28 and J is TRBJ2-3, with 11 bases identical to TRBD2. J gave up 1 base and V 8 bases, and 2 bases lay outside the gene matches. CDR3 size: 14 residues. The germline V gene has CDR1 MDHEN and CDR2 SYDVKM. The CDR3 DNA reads TGTGCCAGCGGGACTAGCGGTCGCACAGATACGCAGTATTTT. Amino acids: CASGTSGRTDTQYF.

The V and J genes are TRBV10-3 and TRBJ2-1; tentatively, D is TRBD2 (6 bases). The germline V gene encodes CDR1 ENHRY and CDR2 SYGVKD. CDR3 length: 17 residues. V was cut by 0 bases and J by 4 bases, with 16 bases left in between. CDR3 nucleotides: TGTGCCATCAGTGAGTCGTTTGGAGGGGAGAGGTACAATGAGCAGTTCTTC. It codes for CAISESFGGERYNEQFF.

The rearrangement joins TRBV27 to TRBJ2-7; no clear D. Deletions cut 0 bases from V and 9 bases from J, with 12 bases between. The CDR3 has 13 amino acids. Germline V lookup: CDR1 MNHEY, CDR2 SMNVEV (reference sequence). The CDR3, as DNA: TGTGCCAGCAGTTTATCCTTGGGGTATGTGCAGTACTTC. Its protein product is CASSLSLGYVQYF.

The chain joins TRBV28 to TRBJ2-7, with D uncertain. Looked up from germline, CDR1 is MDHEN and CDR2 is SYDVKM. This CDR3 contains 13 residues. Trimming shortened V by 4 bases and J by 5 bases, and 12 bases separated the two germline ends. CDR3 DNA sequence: TGTGCCAGCAGTTCCGAAATCCTGAACGAGCAGTACTTC. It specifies CASSSEILNEQYF.

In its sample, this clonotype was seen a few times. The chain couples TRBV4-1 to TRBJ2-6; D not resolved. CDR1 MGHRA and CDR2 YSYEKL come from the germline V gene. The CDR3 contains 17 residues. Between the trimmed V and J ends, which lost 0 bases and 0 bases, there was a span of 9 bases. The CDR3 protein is CASSQERDGSGANVLTF. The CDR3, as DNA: TGCGCCAGCAGCCAAGAAAGGGATGGCTCTGGGGCCAACGTCCTGACTTTC.

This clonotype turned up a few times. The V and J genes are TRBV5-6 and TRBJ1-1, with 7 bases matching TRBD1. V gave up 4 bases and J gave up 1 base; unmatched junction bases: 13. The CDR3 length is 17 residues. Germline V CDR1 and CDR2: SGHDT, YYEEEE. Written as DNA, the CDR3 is TGTGCCAGCAGCCTATTGGATTTTCGGACAGGGAACACTGAAGCTTTCTTT. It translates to CASSLLDFRTGNTEAFF.

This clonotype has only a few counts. Here the CDR3 reads CSVEGMGPRVSEAFF. In nucleotides, the CDR3 is TGCAGCGTTGAAGGGATGGGGCCGAGGGTCTCTGAAGCTTTCTTT. V usage is TRBV29-1 and J usage is TRBJ1-1; D possibly corresponds to TRBD1 (5 bases). The CDR3 spans 15 residues. Germline V gives CDR1 SQVTM, CDR2 ANQGSEA. V lost 1 base and J lost 6, with 18 bases in between. The whole variable domain, filled in from reference TRBV29-1 and TRBJ1-1, reads SAVISQKPSRDICQRGTSLTIQCQVDSQVTMMFWYRQQPGQSLTLIATANQGSEATYESGFVIDKFPISRPNLTFSTLTVSNMSPEDSSIYLCSVEGMGPRVSEAFFGQGTRLTVV.

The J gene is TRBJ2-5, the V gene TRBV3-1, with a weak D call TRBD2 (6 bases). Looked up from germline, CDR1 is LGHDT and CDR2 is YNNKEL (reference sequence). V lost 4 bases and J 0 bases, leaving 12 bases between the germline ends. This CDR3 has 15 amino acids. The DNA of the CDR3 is TGTGCCAGCAGCCTCTGGGGGGACTACCAAGAGACCCAGTACTTC. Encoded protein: CASSLWGDYQETQYF.

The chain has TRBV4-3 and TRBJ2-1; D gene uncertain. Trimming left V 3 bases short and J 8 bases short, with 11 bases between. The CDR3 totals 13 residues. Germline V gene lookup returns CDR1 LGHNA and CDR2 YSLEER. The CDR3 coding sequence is TGCGCCAGCAGCCACCTCTCGGGCTATGAGCAGTTCTTC. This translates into CASSHLSGYEQFF.

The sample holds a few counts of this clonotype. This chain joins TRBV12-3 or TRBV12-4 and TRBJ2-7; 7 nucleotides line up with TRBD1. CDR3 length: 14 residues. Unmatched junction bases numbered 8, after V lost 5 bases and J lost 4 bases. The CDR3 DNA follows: TGTGCCAGCAGTCTACAGGGGCTTATGTACGAGCAGTACTTC. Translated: CASSLQGLMYEQYF.

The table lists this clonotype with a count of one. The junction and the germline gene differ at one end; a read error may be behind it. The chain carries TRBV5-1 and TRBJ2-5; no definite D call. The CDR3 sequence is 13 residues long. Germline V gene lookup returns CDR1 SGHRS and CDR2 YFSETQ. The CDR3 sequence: CASSLEVQETLYF. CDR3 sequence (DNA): TGCGCCAGCAGCTTGGAAGTCCAAGAGACCCTGTACTTC.

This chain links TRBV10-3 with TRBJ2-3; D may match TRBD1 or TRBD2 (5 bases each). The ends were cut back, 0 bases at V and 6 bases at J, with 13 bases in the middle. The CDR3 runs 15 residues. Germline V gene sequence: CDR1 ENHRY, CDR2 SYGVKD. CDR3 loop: CAISESQGEGDTQYF. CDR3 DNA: TGTGCCATCAGTGAGTCTCAGGGAGAGGGGGATACGCAGTATTTT.

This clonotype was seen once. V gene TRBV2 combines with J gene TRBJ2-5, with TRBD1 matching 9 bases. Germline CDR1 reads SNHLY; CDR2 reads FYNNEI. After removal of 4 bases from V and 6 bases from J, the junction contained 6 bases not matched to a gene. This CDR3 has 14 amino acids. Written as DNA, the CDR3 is TGTGCCAGCAGTGCGAGGACAGGGGTAAAGACCCAGTACTTC. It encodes CASSARTGVKTQYF.

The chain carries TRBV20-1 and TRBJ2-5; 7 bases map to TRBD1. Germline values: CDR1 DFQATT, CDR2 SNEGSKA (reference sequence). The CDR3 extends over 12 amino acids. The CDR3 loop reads CSDGTVQETQYF. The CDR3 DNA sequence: TGCAGCGATGGGACAGTCCAAGAGACCCAGTACTTC.

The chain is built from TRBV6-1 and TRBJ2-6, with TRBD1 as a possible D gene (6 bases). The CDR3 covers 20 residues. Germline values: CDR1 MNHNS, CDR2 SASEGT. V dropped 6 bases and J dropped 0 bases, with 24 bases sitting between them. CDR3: CASSSIPRQVIPSGANVLTF. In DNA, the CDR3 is TGTGCCAGCAGCTCGATTCCACGACAGGTTATTCCCTCTGGGGCCAACGTCCTGACTTTC.

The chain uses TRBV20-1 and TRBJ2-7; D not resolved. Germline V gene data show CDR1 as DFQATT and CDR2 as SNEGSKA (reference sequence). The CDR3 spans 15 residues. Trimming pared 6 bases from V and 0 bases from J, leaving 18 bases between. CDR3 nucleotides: TGCAGTGCCCCCCGGTGGCTCGGAGTCTCCTACGAGCAGTACTTC. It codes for CSAPRWLGVSYEQYF.